These T cell receptor beta chains were read from a single sample in a study of T cells in Graves' hyperthyroidism and ophthalmopathy. TCRdb recomputed calls from the multiplex PCR reads with MiXCR, one row per CDR3 protein. The sample includes nearly 600,000 distinct CDR3 sequences, approximately 15% of them seen just once. Sequences were obtained from blood. The origin of the receptors is a woman in her 30s with Graves' hyperthyroidism that later progressed to Graves' ophthalmopathy. CDR3s include the opening cysteine and the closing phenylalanine or tryptophan. The order of the fields is J gene, V gene, D gene, clone size, CDR3 DNA, CDR3 protein. The D gene is left open where the match is weak. For some rows the clone size is stated as once, few or many, or as a class when expanded; others skip it.

j_gene: TRBJ2-3
v_gene: TRBV6-2/TRBV6-3
d_gene: TRBD1
abundance: .
CDR3nt: TGTGCCAGCAGCCCCGGGACAGGATACACAGATACGCAGTATTTT
CDR3aa: CASSPGTGYTDTQYF

j_gene: TRBJ2-1
v_gene: TRBV5-1
d_gene: .
abundance: few
CDR3nt: TGCGCCAGCAGCTCTCCCTATATATACAATGAGCAGTTCTTC
CDR3aa: CASSSPYIYNEQFF

j_gene: TRBJ2-1
v_gene: TRBV9
d_gene: .
abundance: few
CDR3nt: TGTGCCAGCAGCCGTAACTTGGACCCGAACAATGAGCAGTTCTTC
CDR3aa: CASSRNLDPNNEQFF

j_gene: TRBJ2-1
v_gene: TRBV20-1
d_gene: .
abundance: many
CDR3nt: TGCAGTGCGCTCGAGAGCAATGAGCAGTTCTTC
CDR3aa: CSALESNEQFF

j_gene: TRBJ2-1
v_gene: TRBV6-2/TRBV6-3
d_gene: TRBD2
abundance: few
CDR3nt: TGTGCCAGCAGCGACGGACTAGCGGGAGGGTTACTTGAGCAGTTCTTC
CDR3aa: CASSDGLAGGLLEQFF

j_gene: TRBJ2-3
v_gene: TRBV4-1
d_gene: .
abundance: few
CDR3nt: TGCGCCAGCAGCCAAGAAGGCTTTCCGGATACGCAGTATTTT
CDR3aa: CASSQEGFPDTQYF

j_gene: TRBJ2-7
v_gene: TRBV12-3/TRBV12-4
d_gene: .
abundance: many
CDR3nt: TGTGCCAGCAGTAACAGGGCCAGGAACTACGAGCAGTACTTC
CDR3aa: CASSNRARNYEQYF

j_gene: TRBJ2-2
v_gene: TRBV11-2
d_gene: TRBD2
abundance: many
CDR3nt: TGTGCCGCCGCGGGGGGCTCGGCCGGGGAGCTGTTTTTT
CDR3aa: CAAAGGSAGELFF

j_gene: TRBJ1-5
v_gene: TRBV28
d_gene: .
abundance: many
CDR3nt: TGTGCCAGCATCCCCGGGGACACCCTGACTTATAGCAATCAGCCCCAGCATTTT
CDR3aa: CASIPGDTLTYSNQPQHF

j_gene: TRBJ1-1
v_gene: TRBV11-2
d_gene: .
abundance: .
CDR3nt: TGTGCCAGGAGCCCCGGGGCTGAGGATGTGGTAGCTTTCTTT
CDR3aa: CARSPGAEDVVAFF

j_gene: TRBJ1-1
v_gene: TRBV18
d_gene: .
abundance: many
CDR3nt: TGTGCCAGCTCACGAAAGGCCGACACTGAAGCTTTCTTT
CDR3aa: CASSRKADTEAFF

j_gene: TRBJ1-5
v_gene: TRBV25-1
d_gene: .
abundance: .
CDR3nt: TGTGCCAGCAGCGGTTTTCAAGGCAATCAGCCCCAGCATTTT
CDR3aa: CASSGFQGNQPQHF

j_gene: TRBJ1-5
v_gene: TRBV10-3
d_gene: TRBD1
abundance: many
CDR3nt: TGTGCCATCAGGGGACAGGGAAAGAGTCAGCCCCAGCATTTT
CDR3aa: CAIRGQGKSQPQHF

j_gene: TRBJ1-1
v_gene: TRBV11-1
d_gene: TRBD1
abundance: few
CDR3nt: TGTGCCAGCAACCCCGGGACAGGGGGCTTTATGAACACTGAAGCTTTCTTT
CDR3aa: CASNPGTGGFMNTEAFF

j_gene: TRBJ2-7
v_gene: TRBV20-1
d_gene: .
abundance: few
CDR3nt: TGCAGTGCCGACCACCTCATTACTAGAAATCTTTACGAGCAGTACTTC
CDR3aa: CSADHLITRNLYEQYF

j_gene: TRBJ2-7
v_gene: TRBV30
d_gene: .
abundance: few
CDR3nt: TGTGCCTGGAGTCGCATACCTCGGGACATATACCTCTACGAGCAGTACTTC
CDR3aa: CAWSRIPRDIYLYEQYF

j_gene: TRBJ1-1
v_gene: TRBV9
d_gene: .
abundance: once
CDR3nt: TGTGCCAGCAGCGTAGAGGGAACGGGGGCTTGGACTGAAGCTTTCTTT
CDR3aa: CASSVEGTGAWTEAFF

j_gene: TRBJ2-7
v_gene: TRBV7-9
d_gene: TRBD1
abundance: many
CDR3nt: TGTGCCAGCAGCTTAATGGGACAGGATGCCTACGAGCAGTACTTC
CDR3aa: CASSLMGQDAYEQYF

j_gene: TRBJ1-5
v_gene: TRBV12-3/TRBV12-4
d_gene: .
abundance: many
CDR3nt: TGTGCCAGCAGTTTAGCGAGGACGGTTAGCAATCAGCCCCAGCATTTT
CDR3aa: CASSLARTVSNQPQHF

j_gene: TRBJ2-5
v_gene: TRBV18
d_gene: .
abundance: many
CDR3nt: TGTGCCAGCTCACCTCGACCGGAGACCCAGTACTTC
CDR3aa: CASSPRPETQYF

j_gene: TRBJ2-7
v_gene: TRBV27
d_gene: TRBD2
abundance: once
CDR3nt: TGTGCCAGCAGGGGGGGAGGGAACCACGAGCAGTACTTC
CDR3aa: CASRGGGNHEQYF

j_gene: TRBJ1-1
v_gene: TRBV20-1
d_gene: .
abundance: many
CDR3nt: TGCAGTGCTAGAGATAAGGACGAAAAAGCTTTCTTT
CDR3aa: CSARDKDEKAFF

j_gene: TRBJ1-6
v_gene: TRBV2
d_gene: .
abundance: many
CDR3nt: TGTGCCAGCAGTGTGGAACAGAGTAATTCACCCCTCCACTTT
CDR3aa: CASSVEQSNSPLHF

j_gene: TRBJ2-1
v_gene: TRBV24-1
d_gene: TRBD2
abundance: many
CDR3nt: TGTGCCACCAGTGATCCCGCTTTCCTAGCGGGAGGTGCGGGGAACAATGAGCAGTTCTTC
CDR3aa: CATSDPAFLAGGAGNNEQFF

j_gene: TRBJ1-1
v_gene: TRBV29-1
d_gene: .
abundance: many
CDR3nt: TGCAGCGTTACCAGGGAGTTTAGCACTGAAGCTTTCTTT
CDR3aa: CSVTREFSTEAFF

j_gene: TRBJ2-5
v_gene: TRBV12-3/TRBV12-4
d_gene: .
abundance: few
CDR3nt: TGTGCCAGCAGTTGGCACCCCCAAGAGACCCAGTACTTC
CDR3aa: CASSWHPQETQYF

j_gene: TRBJ1-5
v_gene: TRBV5-6
d_gene: .
abundance: many
CDR3nt: TGTGCCAGCAGCTCTGGGACGGGTACCAATCAGCCCCAGCATTTT
CDR3aa: CASSSGTGTNQPQHF

j_gene: TRBJ2-3
v_gene: TRBV30
d_gene: .
abundance: many
CDR3nt: TGTGCCTGGAACGAGGGGAGCACAGATACGCAGTATTTT
CDR3aa: CAWNEGSTDTQYF

j_gene: TRBJ2-7
v_gene: TRBV18
d_gene: .
abundance: many
CDR3nt: TGTGCCAGCTCACCGGACAGTTACGAGCAGTACTTC
CDR3aa: CASSPDSYEQYF

j_gene: TRBJ1-4
v_gene: TRBV11-3
d_gene: TRBD1
abundance: .
CDR3nt: TGTGCCAGCAAGAGACAGGGGAATAGTGAAAAACTGTTTTTT
CDR3aa: CASKRQGNSEKLFF

j_gene: TRBJ2-1
v_gene: TRBV11-3
d_gene: .
abundance: many
CDR3nt: TGTGCCAGCGGGGGGTTTCCGGTTGAAAGCAATGAGCAGTTCTTC
CDR3aa: CASGGFPVESNEQFF

j_gene: TRBJ2-1
v_gene: TRBV28
d_gene: TRBD2
abundance: many
CDR3nt: TGTGCCAGCAGTTTACTACGGCGGGAGGCCACCTACAATGAGCAGTTCTTC
CDR3aa: CASSLLRREATYNEQFF

j_gene: TRBJ1-5
v_gene: TRBV6-1
d_gene: .
abundance: .
CDR3nt: TGTGCCAGCAGTGAATGGGGCGTGGGGGGGGTTCAGCCCCAGCATTTT
CDR3aa: CASSEWGVGGVQPQHF

j_gene: TRBJ1-1
v_gene: TRBV10-3
d_gene: .
abundance: many
CDR3nt: TGTGCCATCAGTGGGTCTGTGGGAATGGACACTGAAGCTTTCTTT
CDR3aa: CAISGSVGMDTEAFF

j_gene: TRBJ2-1
v_gene: TRBV5-6
d_gene: TRBD2
abundance: few
CDR3nt: TGTGCCAGCAGGACACCGGGGCGGGGGGCCTCCTACAATGAGCAGTTCTTC
CDR3aa: CASRTPGRGASYNEQFF

j_gene: TRBJ1-1
v_gene: TRBV3-1
d_gene: .
abundance: many
CDR3nt: TGTGCCAGCAGGGCCTTAGGGGCAATGAACACTGAAGCTTTCTTT
CDR3aa: CASRALGAMNTEAFF

j_gene: TRBJ2-1
v_gene: TRBV20-1
d_gene: .
abundance: many
CDR3nt: TGCAGTGCTAGAGCGGCGGATGAGCAGTTCTTC
CDR3aa: CSARAADEQFF

j_gene: TRBJ2-2
v_gene: TRBV5-8
d_gene: .
abundance: few
CDR3nt: TGTGCCAGCAGCCGGCCGGGCCGGCTGTTTTTT
CDR3aa: CASSRPGRLFF

j_gene: TRBJ1-2
v_gene: TRBV4-3
d_gene: .
abundance: few
CDR3nt: TGCGCCAGCAGCCGAGGAAGGGATGGCTATGGCTACACCTTC
CDR3aa: CASSRGRDGYGYTF

j_gene: TRBJ1-5
v_gene: TRBV3-1
d_gene: .
abundance: many
CDR3nt: TGTGCCAGCAGCCAAGATCTACATAGCAATCAGCCCCAGCATTTT
CDR3aa: CASSQDLHSNQPQHF

j_gene: TRBJ2-7
v_gene: TRBV18
d_gene: TRBD1
abundance: many
CDR3nt: TGTGCCAGCTCATCCACCGGGACAGGGTCCCACGAGCAGTACTTC
CDR3aa: CASSSTGTGSHEQYF

j_gene: TRBJ2-7
v_gene: TRBV29-1
d_gene: TRBD2
abundance: many
CDR3nt: TGCAGCGTGGGGGGCGGGCTAGCGGGGATCTTCTCCTACGAGCAGTACTTC
CDR3aa: CSVGGGLAGIFSYEQYF

j_gene: TRBJ1-2
v_gene: TRBV3-1
d_gene: TRBD1
abundance: .
CDR3nt: TGTGCCAGCAGCCAAGCGGGAGGGACAGGGGGCGCCTATGGCTACACCTTC
CDR3aa: CASSQAGGTGGAYGYTF

j_gene: TRBJ1-1
v_gene: TRBV5-1
d_gene: .
abundance: many
CDR3nt: TGCGCCAGCAGCTTGGATGGGAGGGACACTGAAGCTTTCTTT
CDR3aa: CASSLDGRDTEAFF

j_gene: TRBJ1-4
v_gene: TRBV12-3/TRBV12-4
d_gene: .
abundance: many
CDR3nt: TGTGCCAGCAGTTTTAACAGGGCCGGTGAAAAACTGTTTTTT
CDR3aa: CASSFNRAGEKLFF